The present entry profiles one T cell receptor beta chain with its context. These data come from a study of blood T cell repertoires in COVID-19. Profiling relied on immunoSEQ multiplex PCR, and the TCRdb table lists in-frame clones only, not all of them. The repertoire holds fewer than 450,000 clones, with about 90% as singletons. The length of the CDR3 is 15 residues. With 6 bases removed from V and 10 bases from J, the gap between germline ends came to 19 bases. Germline CDR1 SEHNR, CDR2 FQNEAQ (reference sequence). The V and J genes are TRBV7-9 and TRBJ1-6, with D possibly TRBD1 on 6 matching bases. The sequencing input was PBMCs or T cells enriched from blood (not recorded which). The clonotype originates from a man younger than 35 who had recovered from COVID-19. This chain's CDR3 is CASSSNLGGPSPLHF. The CDR3 DNA reads as TGTGCCAGCAGTTCAAATCTCGGGGGGCCCTCACCCCTCCACTTT.